This entry concerns a single T cell receptor (beta chain). Its target is unknown. These data originate in a study of cytomegalovirus exposure and HLA in healthy donors. Notes on the study in general: Later on, a genetic analysis was performed. It linked a missense variant in DCLRE1C with V- and J-gene trimming of TCR beta. Some TCR beta chains (more than 150 of them) were listed as cytomegalovirus-associated. The classifier was said to identify cytomegalovirus status with high specificity and sensitivity. The Asian-associated ancestry cluster reportedly had fewer N-insertions than the roughly 670-donor mean in a later analysis.

With 60 Vbeta and 13 Jbeta primers, the PCR was carried out. TCRdb's copy holds only in-frame clones and misses some; the assay was immunoSEQ multiplex PCR. The sample's table shows 65,000 to 80,000 clones. The clonotype was recovered from a female donor in good health and CMV-seropositive. The sample was PBMCs.

CDR3 residues: CASRGGPYNSPLHF. The CDR3 DNA sequence: TGTGCCAGCAGGGGGGGTCCCTATAATTCACCCCTCCACTTT. This chain joins TRBV2 and TRBJ1-6, with D maybe TRBD1 (5 bases). V was shortened by 6 bases and J by 2 bases, with 8 bases between the two germline ends. Germline assignment: CDR1 SNHLY and CDR2 FYNNEI. The CDR3 consists of 14 residues.